This T cell receptor beta chain was sequenced in a study of cytomegalovirus exposure and HLA in healthy donors. Amplification used 60 Vbeta primers and 13 Jbeta primers. Assay used: immunoSEQ multiplex PCR; TCRdb lists only in-frame clones, some missing. Of 130,000 or so clones in the sample, around 59% were seen once. Turning to this clone: Its target is unknown.

This CDR3 spans 15 amino acids. Germline-derived CDR1 and CDR2 are SGHTA and FQGNSA. V lost 7 bases and J lost 4; bases outside the gene matches: 9. General observations from the study: Later analysis associated a missense DCLRE1C variant with TCR beta V- and J-gene trimming. In a later analysis, TCR association rates varied by HLA locus: DRB1 most, HLA-C fewest.

Sequenced sample: PBMCs. This sequence originates from a male donor in good health and CMV-seronegative. The J gene is TRBJ2-1, the V gene TRBV7-2, with TRBD1 matching 8 bases. DNA of the CDR3: TGTGCCAGCACCAAACAGGGGGGATTGTACAATGAGCAGTTCTTC. This gives the protein CASTKQGGLYNEQFF.